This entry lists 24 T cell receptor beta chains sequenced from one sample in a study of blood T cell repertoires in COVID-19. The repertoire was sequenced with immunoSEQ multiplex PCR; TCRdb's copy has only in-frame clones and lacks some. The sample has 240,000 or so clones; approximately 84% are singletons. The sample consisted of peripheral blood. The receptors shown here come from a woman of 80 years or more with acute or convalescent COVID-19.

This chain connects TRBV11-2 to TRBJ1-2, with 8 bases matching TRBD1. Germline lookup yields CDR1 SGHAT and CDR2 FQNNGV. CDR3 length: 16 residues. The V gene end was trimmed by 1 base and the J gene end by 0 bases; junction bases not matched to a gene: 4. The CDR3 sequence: CASSLGTGRTNYGYTF. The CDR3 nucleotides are TGTGCCAGCAGCTTAGGGACAGGGCGAACTAACTATGGCTACACCTTC.

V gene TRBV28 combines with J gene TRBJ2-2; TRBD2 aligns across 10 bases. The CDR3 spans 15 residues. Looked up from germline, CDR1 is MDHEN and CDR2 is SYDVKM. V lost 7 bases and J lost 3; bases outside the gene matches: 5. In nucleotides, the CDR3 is TGTGCCAGCAACCTTCTAGCGGGAGACACCGGGGAGCTGTTTTTT. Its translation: CASNLLAGDTGELFF.

The CDR3 loop is CASSAGTTNSPLHF. In DNA form, the CDR3 reads TGTGCCAGCAGTGCCGGGACAACCAATTCACCCCTCCACTTT. The chain has TRBV28 and TRBJ1-6, with a tentative D call TRBD1 (6 bases). The CDR3 length is 14 residues. With 5 bases removed from V and 7 bases from J, the gap between germline ends came to 12 bases. Germline assignment: CDR1 MDHEN and CDR2 SYDVKM.

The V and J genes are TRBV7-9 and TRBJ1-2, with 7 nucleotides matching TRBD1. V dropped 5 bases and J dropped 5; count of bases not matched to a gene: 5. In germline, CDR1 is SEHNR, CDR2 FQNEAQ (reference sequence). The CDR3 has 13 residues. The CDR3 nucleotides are TGTGCCAGCAGCCCGACGACAGGGTATGGCTACACCTTC. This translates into CASSPTTGYGYTF. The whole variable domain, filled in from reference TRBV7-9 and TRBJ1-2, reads DTGVSQNPRHKITKRGQNVTFRCDPISEHNRLYWYRQTLGQGPEFLTYFQNEAQLEKSRLLSDRFSAERPKGSFSTLEIQRTEQGDSAMYLCASSPTTGYGYTFGSGTRLTVV.

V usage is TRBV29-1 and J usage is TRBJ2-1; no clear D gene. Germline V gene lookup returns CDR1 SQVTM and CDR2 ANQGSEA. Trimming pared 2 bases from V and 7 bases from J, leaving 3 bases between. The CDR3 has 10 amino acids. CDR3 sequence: CSVEYNEQFF. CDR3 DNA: TGCAGCGTTGAATATAATGAGCAGTTCTTC.

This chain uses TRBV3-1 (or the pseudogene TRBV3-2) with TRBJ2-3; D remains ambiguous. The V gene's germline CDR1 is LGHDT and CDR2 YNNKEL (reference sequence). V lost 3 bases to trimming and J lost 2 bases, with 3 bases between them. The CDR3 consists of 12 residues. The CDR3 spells CASSHLTDTQYF. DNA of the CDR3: TGTGCCAGCAGCCACCTCACAGATACGCAGTATTTT.

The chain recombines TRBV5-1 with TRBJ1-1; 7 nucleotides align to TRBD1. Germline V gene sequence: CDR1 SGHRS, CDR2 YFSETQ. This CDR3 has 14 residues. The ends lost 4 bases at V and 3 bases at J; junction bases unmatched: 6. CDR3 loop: CASSPQGGDTEAFF. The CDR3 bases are TGCGCCAGCAGCCCCCAGGGGGGTGACACTGAAGCTTTCTTT. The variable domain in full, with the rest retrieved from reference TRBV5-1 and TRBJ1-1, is KAGVTQTPRYLIKTRGQQVTLSCSPISGHRSVSWYQQTPGQGLQFLFEYFSETQRNKGNFPGRFSGRQFSNSRSEMNVSTLELGDSALYLCASSPQGGDTEAFFGQGTRLTVV.

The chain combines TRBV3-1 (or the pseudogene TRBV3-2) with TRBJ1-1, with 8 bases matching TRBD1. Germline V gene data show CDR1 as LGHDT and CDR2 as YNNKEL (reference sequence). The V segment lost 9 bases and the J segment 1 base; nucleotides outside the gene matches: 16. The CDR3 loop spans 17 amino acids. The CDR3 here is CASKAFSLTGENTEAFF. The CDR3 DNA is TGTGCCAGTAAAGCTTTTTCCTTGACAGGGGAGAACACTGAAGCTTTCTTT.

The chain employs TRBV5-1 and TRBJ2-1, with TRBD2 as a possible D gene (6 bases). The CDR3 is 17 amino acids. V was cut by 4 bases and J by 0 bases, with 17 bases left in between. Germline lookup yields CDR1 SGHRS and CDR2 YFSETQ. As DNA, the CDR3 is TGCGCCAGCAGCCTCACACCCCTAGCGAGCTCCTACAATGAGCAGTTCTTC. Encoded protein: CASSLTPLASSYNEQFF.

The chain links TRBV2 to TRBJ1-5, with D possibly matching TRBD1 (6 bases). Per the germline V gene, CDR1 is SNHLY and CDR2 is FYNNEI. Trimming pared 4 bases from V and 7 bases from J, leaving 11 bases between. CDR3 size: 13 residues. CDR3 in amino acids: CASSGQAGQPQHF. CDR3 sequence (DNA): TGTGCCAGCAGTGGACAGGCAGGGCAGCCCCAGCATTTT.

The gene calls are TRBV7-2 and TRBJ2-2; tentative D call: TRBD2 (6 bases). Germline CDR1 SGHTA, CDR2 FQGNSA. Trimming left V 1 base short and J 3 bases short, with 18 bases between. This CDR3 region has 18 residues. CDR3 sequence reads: CASSLVLAPETDTGELFF. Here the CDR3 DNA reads TGTGCCAGCAGCTTAGTTCTAGCGCCCGAAACGGACACCGGGGAGCTGTTTTTT. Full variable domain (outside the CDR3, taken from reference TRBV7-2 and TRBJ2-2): GAGVSQSPSNKVTEKGKDVELRCDPISGHTALYWYRQSLGQGLEFLIYFQGNSAPDKSGLPSDRFSAERTGGSVSTLTIQRTQQEDSAVYLCASSLVLAPETDTGELFFGEGSRLTVL.

The CDR3, as DNA: TGTGCCAGCAGTTCCTCCGGGACAGGGGTTCGCGAGCAGTACTTC. Its protein product is CASSSSGTGVREQYF. The J gene is TRBJ2-7, the V gene TRBV6-5, with TRBD1 matching 10 bases. This CDR3 region has 15 residues. V gave up 4 bases and J gave up 6 bases; unmatched junction bases: 9. The V gene's germline CDR1 is MNHEY and CDR2 SVGAGI.

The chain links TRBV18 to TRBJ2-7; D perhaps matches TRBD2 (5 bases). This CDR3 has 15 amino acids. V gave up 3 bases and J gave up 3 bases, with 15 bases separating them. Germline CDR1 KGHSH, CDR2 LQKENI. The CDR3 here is CASSPEAGGSYEQYF. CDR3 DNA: TGTGCCAGCTCACCCGAGGCGGGCGGTAGCTACGAGCAGTACTTC.

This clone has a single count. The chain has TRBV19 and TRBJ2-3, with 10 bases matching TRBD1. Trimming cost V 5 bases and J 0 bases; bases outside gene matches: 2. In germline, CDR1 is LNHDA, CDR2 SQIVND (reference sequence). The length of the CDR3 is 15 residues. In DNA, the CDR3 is TGTGCCAGTAGTGACAGGGGGCTTAGCACAGATACGCAGTATTTT. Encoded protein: CASSDRGLSTDTQYF.

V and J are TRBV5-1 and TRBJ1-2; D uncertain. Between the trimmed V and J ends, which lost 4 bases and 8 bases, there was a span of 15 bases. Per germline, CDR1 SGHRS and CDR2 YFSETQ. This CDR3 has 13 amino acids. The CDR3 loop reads CASSREAFAGYTF. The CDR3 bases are TGCGCCAGCAGCCGGGAGGCCTTCGCGGGCTACACCTTC.

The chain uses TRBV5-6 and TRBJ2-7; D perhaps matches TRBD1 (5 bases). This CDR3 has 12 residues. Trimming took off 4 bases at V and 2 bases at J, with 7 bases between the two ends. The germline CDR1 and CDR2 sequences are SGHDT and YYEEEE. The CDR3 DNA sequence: TGTGCCAGCAGCGAAGGGGCCTACGAGCAGTACTTC. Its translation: CASSEGAYEQYF.

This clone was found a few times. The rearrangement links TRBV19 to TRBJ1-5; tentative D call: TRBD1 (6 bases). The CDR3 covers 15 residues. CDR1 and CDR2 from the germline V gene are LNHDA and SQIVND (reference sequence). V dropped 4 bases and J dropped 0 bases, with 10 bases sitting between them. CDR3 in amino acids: CASSTTGYSNQPQHF. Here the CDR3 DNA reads TGTGCCAGTAGTACAACAGGGTATAGCAATCAGCCCCAGCATTTT.

The CDR3 loop reads CATSDWQDGYTF. CDR3 coding DNA: TGTGCCACCAGTGATTGGCAAGATGGCTACACCTTC. The chain links TRBV24-1 to TRBJ1-2, with D unclear. CDR1 and CDR2 (germline): KGHDR, SFDVKD. The ends were cut back, 2 bases at V and 6 bases at J, with 6 bases in the middle. CDR3 size: 12 residues.

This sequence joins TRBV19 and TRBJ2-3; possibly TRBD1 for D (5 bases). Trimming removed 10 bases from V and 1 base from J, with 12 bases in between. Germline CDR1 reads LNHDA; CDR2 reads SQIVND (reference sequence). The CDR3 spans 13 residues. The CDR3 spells CATQGYRTDTQYF. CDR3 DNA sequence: TGTGCCACTCAGGGTTACCGCACAGATACGCAGTATTTT.

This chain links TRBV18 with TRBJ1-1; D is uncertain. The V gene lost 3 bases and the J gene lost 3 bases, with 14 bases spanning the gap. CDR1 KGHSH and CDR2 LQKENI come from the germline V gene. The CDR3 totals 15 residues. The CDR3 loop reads CASSPWIGRDTEAFF. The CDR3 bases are TGTGCCAGCTCACCCTGGATAGGGAGGGACACTGAAGCTTTCTTT.

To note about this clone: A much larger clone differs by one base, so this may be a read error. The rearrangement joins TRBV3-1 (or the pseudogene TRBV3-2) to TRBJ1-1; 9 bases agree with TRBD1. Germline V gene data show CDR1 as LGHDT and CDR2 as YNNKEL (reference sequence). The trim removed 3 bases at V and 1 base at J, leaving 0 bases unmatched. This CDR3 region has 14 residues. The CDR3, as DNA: TGTGCCAGCAGCCAGGGACAGGGGAACACTGAAGCTTTCTTT. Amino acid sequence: CASSQGQGNTEAFF.

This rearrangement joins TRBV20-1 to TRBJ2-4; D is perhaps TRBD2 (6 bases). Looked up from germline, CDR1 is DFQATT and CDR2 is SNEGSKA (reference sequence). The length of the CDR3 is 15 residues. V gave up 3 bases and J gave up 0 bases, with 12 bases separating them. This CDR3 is CSASRDSLAKNIQYF. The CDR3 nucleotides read TGCAGTGCTAGTCGGGACTCCCTAGCCAAAAACATTCAGTACTTC.

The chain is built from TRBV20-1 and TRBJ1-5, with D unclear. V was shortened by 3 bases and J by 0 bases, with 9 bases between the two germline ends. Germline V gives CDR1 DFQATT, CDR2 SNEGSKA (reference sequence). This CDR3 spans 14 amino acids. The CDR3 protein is CSASSTYSNQPQHF. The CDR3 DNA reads TGCAGTGCTAGTAGCACCTATAGCAATCAGCCCCAGCATTTT.

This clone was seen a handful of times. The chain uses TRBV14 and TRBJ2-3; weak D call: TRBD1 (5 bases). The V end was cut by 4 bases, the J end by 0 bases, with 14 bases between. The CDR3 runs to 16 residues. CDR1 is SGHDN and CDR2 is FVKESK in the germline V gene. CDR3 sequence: CASSRTGGSSTDTQYF. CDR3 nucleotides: TGTGCCAGCAGCCGTACAGGCGGTTCTAGCACAGATACGCAGTATTTT.